Each of the 28 T cell receptor beta chains below was sequenced from the same sample in a study of blood T cell repertoires in COVID-19. TCRdb's table, derived via immunoSEQ multiplex PCR, lists solely in-frame clones and lacks some. The table shows around 340,000 clones, with about 88% occurring only once. Sequenced input: peripheral blood. The source of these receptors is a woman aged 60-75 years with COVID-19, enrolled during active disease.

V is TRBV18 and J is TRBJ2-7, with TRBD1 matching 7 bases. CDR3 length equals 13 residues. Germline CDR1 reads KGHSH; CDR2 reads LQKENI. V lost 6 bases, J lost 1 base, and 3 bases stayed unmatched. The CDR3: CASSQGDSYEQYF. The CDR3 DNA reads as TGTGCCAGCTCGCAGGGGGATTCCTACGAGCAGTACTTC.

This chain connects TRBV11-3 to TRBJ2-7; TRBD1 is a possible D gene (6 bases). V lost 6 bases, J lost 1 base, and 16 bases lay in between. Germline V gene sequence: CDR1 SGHNT, CDR2 YENEEA. This CDR3 contains 15 residues. CDR3 protein: CASSPGAGESYEQYF. CDR3 nucleotides: TGTGCCAGCAGTCCAGGGGCAGGGGAGTCCTACGAGCAGTACTTC.

The gene calls are TRBV14 and TRBJ2-7; D is undetermined. The ends were cut back, 1 base at V and 3 bases at J, with 13 bases in the middle. This CDR3 region has 15 residues. The V gene's germline CDR1 is SGHDN and CDR2 FVKESK. The DNA of the CDR3 is TGTGCCAGCAGCCAAGGCAACAATTTTAACTACGAGCAGTACTTC. This encodes CASSQGNNFNYEQYF.

V gene TRBV11-2 combines with J gene TRBJ2-1; D possibly corresponds to TRBD2 (5 bases). Germline V lookup: CDR1 SGHAT, CDR2 FQNNGV. The ends were cut back, 9 bases at V and 8 bases at J, with 20 bases in the middle. This CDR3 contains 14 residues. CDR3 amino acids: CASTVEGSVDEQFF. The CDR3 coding sequence is TGTGCCAGTACGGTTGAGGGCTCGGTGGATGAGCAGTTCTTC.

The chain recombines TRBV29-1 with TRBJ2-1; 15 nucleotides line up with TRBD2. CDR1 is SQVTM, CDR2 ANQGSEA, per germline. Trimming removed 2 bases from V and 1 base from J; junction bases left unmatched: 6. The CDR3 consists of 18 residues. CDR3 residues: CSVERGLAGGRSYNEQFF. DNA for the CDR3: TGCAGCGTTGAACGGGGACTAGCGGGGGGCAGGTCCTACAATGAGCAGTTCTTC.

The chain recombines TRBV6-4 with TRBJ1-2; a possible D gene is TRBD1 (5 bases). V was pared by 2 bases and J by 5 bases, with 12 bases between. The CDR3 extends over 14 amino acids. Germline V CDR1 and CDR2: MRHNA, SNTAGT. The CDR3 loop reads CASSDQSGMYGYTF. CDR3 bases: TGTGCCAGCAGTGACCAGTCAGGGATGTATGGCTACACCTTC.

This chain connects TRBV10-3 to TRBJ2-3, with TRBD2 matching over 7 bases. Germline assignment: CDR1 ENHRY and CDR2 SYGVKD. The CDR3 runs 13 residues. The ends lost 7 bases at V and 2 bases at J; junction bases unmatched: 3. The CDR3 region is CAITGGSTDTQYF. The DNA for the CDR3 is TGTGCCATCACCGGGGGGTCCACAGATACGCAGTATTTT.

This clone was detected a few times. The chain recombines TRBV2 with TRBJ1-1; D perhaps matches TRBD1 (5 bases). Germline-derived CDR1 and CDR2 are SNHLY and FYNNEI. Trimming took 2 bases from V and 8 from J, leaving 15 bases between them. CDR3 length equals 14 residues. For the CDR3, the DNA is TGTGCCAGCAGTGAAAGGCTATGGCAGGGAGAAGCTTTCTTT. It translates to CASSERLWQGEAFF.

V usage is TRBV3-1 (or the pseudogene TRBV3-2) and J usage is TRBJ1-5, with a tentative D call TRBD1 (6 bases). The germline V and J ends were trimmed by 8 bases and 1 base, with 12 bases remaining between them. The CDR3 is made up of 14 amino acids. Germline loops: CDR1 LGHDT, CDR2 YNNKEL (reference sequence). The chain's CDR3 is CASSGGLSNQPQHF. The CDR3 bases are TGTGCCAGCTCCGGGGGGCTAAGCAATCAGCCCCAGCATTTT.

This sequence joins TRBV18 and TRBJ2-3, with unresolved D. Trimming stripped 0 bases from V and 0 bases from J, with 4 bases between. This CDR3 comprises 14 residues. Germline CDR1 and CDR2: KGHSH and LQKENI. Written as DNA, the CDR3 is TGTGCCAGCTCACCACCTATGAGCACAGATACGCAGTATTTT. It yields the protein CASSPPMSTDTQYF. Combining the CDR3 with reference TRBV18 and TRBJ2-3 gives the whole variable domain NAGVMQNPRHLVRRRGQEARLRCSPMKGHSHVYWYRQLPEEGLKFMVYLQKENIIDESGMPKERFSAEFPKEGPSILRIQQVVRGDSAAYFCASSPPMSTDTQYFGPGTRLTVL.

The chain combines TRBV12-3 or TRBV12-4 with TRBJ1-4; TRBD1 aligns across 7 bases. The V segment lost 6 bases and the J segment 8 bases; nucleotides outside the gene matches: 6. The CDR3 is made up of 13 amino acids. The CDR3 sequence is CASSPRGEEKLFF. CDR3 bases: TGTGCCAGCAGCCCCAGGGGGGAGGAAAAACTGTTTTTT.

The chain is built from TRBV7-8 and TRBJ1-1, with unresolved D. Trimming took off 4 bases at V and 1 base at J, with 7 bases between the two ends. Germline CDR1 reads SGHVS; CDR2 reads FQNEAQ. CDR3 length equals 13 residues. The CDR3 is CASSYDKNTEAFF. As DNA, the CDR3 is TGTGCCAGCAGCTATGACAAGAACACTGAAGCTTTCTTT.

This chain connects TRBV4-1 to TRBJ2-2; a weak D match, TRBD1 (6 bases). The V gene lost 4 bases and the J gene lost 6 bases, with 9 bases spanning the gap. The CDR3 extends over 13 amino acids. Germline V gene sequence: CDR1 MGHRA, CDR2 YSYEKL. The CDR3 protein is CASSRDKPGELFF. The CDR3 DNA reads TGCGCCAGCAGCCGGGACAAGCCCGGGGAGCTGTTTTTT.

This chain joins TRBV3-1 (or the pseudogene TRBV3-2) and TRBJ1-1; D perhaps matches TRBD1 (5 bases). Trimming stripped 5 bases from V and 6 bases from J, with 13 bases between. The CDR3 length is 13 residues. Germline assignment: CDR1 LGHDT and CDR2 YNNKEL (reference sequence). The CDR3 sequence: CASSAGFQSEAFF. CDR3 coding DNA: TGTGCCAGCAGCGCAGGGTTTCAGTCTGAAGCTTTCTTT.

The chain employs TRBV6-5 and TRBJ1-1; TRBD1 matches 7 bases. This CDR3 contains 13 residues. In germline, CDR1 is MNHEY, CDR2 SVGAGI. V was clipped by 5 bases and J by 1 base; unmatched bases: 1. The chain's CDR3 is CASSRQGNTEAFF. The CDR3 coding sequence is TGTGCCAGCAGTAGACAGGGGAACACTGAAGCTTTCTTT.

J is TRBJ1-1 and V is TRBV5-1; tentatively, D is TRBD1 (6 bases). The germline CDR1 and CDR2 sequences are SGHRS and YFSETQ. Trimming left V 4 bases short and J 2 bases short, with 18 bases between. This CDR3 has 16 amino acids. The CDR3 DNA reads as TGCGCCAGCAGCCCCGCCTGGGGGCGGTATAACACTGAAGCTTTCTTT. Translation gives CASSPAWGRYNTEAFF.

The chain links TRBV7-8 to TRBJ2-3; 7 bases match TRBD1. V lost 2 bases and J lost 0; bases outside the gene matches: 11. Per the germline V gene, CDR1 is SGHVS and CDR2 is FQNEAQ. The CDR3 totals 18 residues. The CDR3 loop reads CASSLSPEGTASTDTQYF. The CDR3 nucleotides read TGTGCCAGCAGCTTATCCCCGGAAGGGACAGCTAGCACAGATACGCAGTATTTT.

This sequence joins TRBV25-1 and TRBJ1-6; D unclear. This CDR3 has 15 residues. Deletions cut 5 bases from V and 8 bases from J, with 16 bases between. Germline V gene sequence: CDR1 MGHDK, CDR2 SYGVNS. This CDR3 reads CASSMGFGFYSPLHF. CDR3 DNA: TGTGCCAGCAGTATGGGTTTCGGGTTCTATTCACCCCTCCACTTT.

The rearrangement joins TRBV5-1 to TRBJ2-3; TRBD2 is a possible D gene (6 bases). The V gene lost 4 bases and the J gene lost 3 bases, with 12 bases spanning the gap. The CDR3 covers 14 residues. The germline V gene encodes CDR1 SGHRS and CDR2 YFSETQ. CDR3 in amino acids: CASSGGLTTDTQYF. CDR3 sequence (DNA): TGCGCCAGCAGCGGCGGACTAACAACAGATACGCAGTATTTT.

The J gene is TRBJ2-7, the V gene TRBV6-5; 11 bases are shared with TRBD2. V lost 6 bases to trimming and J lost 4 bases; unmatched junction nucleotides: 5. The germline CDR1 and CDR2 sequences are MNHEY and SVGAGI. CDR3 length: 14 amino acids. CDR3 protein: CASSRTSGGYEQYF. The CDR3 bases are TGTGCCAGCAGCCGTACTAGCGGGGGATACGAGCAGTACTTC.

This chain uses TRBV19 with TRBJ1-4; possibly TRBD1 for D (5 bases). This CDR3 is built from 13 residues. With 4 bases removed from V and 5 bases from J, the gap between germline ends came to 8 bases. Germline loops: CDR1 LNHDA, CDR2 SQIVND (reference sequence). Here the CDR3 DNA reads TGTGCCAGTAGTAACCAGGGCAATGAAAAACTGTTTTTT. Translated, it gives CASSNQGNEKLFF.

The chain links TRBV11-1 to TRBJ2-3, with D hard to call. CDR1 and CDR2 (germline): SGHAT, FQDESV (reference sequence). The CDR3 consists of 15 residues. V lost 5 bases, J lost 2 bases, and 14 bases lay in between. CDR3 protein: CASSPVASFTDTQYF. In DNA, the CDR3 is TGTGCCAGCAGCCCAGTGGCCTCGTTCACAGATACGCAGTATTTT. The whole variable domain, remainder taken from reference TRBV11-1 and TRBJ2-3, is EAEVAQSPRYKITEKSQAVAFWCDPISGHATLYWYRQILGQGPELLVQFQDESVVDDSQLPKDRFSAERLKGVDSTLKIQPAELGDSAMYLCASSPVASFTDTQYFGPGTRLTVL.

The rearrangement uses TRBV10-3 and TRBJ1-2; D is undetermined. Per the germline V gene, CDR1 is ENHRY and CDR2 is SYGVKD. This CDR3 region has 13 residues. V was clipped by 4 bases and J by 9 bases, with 15 bases between them. DNA for the CDR3: TGTGCCATCAGTGCCCCCAGGTTGGGTAGCTACACCTTC. Translated: CAISAPRLGSYTF.

This clone was seen just once. The chain uses TRBV4-1 and TRBJ1-6, with D tentatively TRBD1 (5 bases). CDR3 size: 16 residues. Germline CDR1 and CDR2: MGHRA and YSYEKL. V gave up 2 bases and J gave up 7 bases, with 15 bases separating them. CDR3 in amino acids: CASSQSEGAGNSPLHF. CDR3 DNA sequence: TGCGCCAGCAGCCAATCAGAAGGGGCGGGAAATTCACCCCTCCACTTT.

The chain combines TRBV5-1 with TRBJ2-3, with D perhaps matching TRBD1 (5 bases). The CDR3 runs 16 residues. The V and J ends lost 2 bases and 6 bases respectively, with 19 bases between them. Germline-derived CDR1 and CDR2 are SGHRS and YFSETQ. CDR3: CASSFWGSTLGDTQYF. CDR3 DNA sequence: TGCGCCAGCAGCTTTTGGGGCAGCACTTTGGGGGATACGCAGTATTTT.

The chain combines TRBV5-8 with TRBJ2-2; TRBD2 agrees at 11 bases. CDR1 and CDR2 (germline): SGHTS, YDEGEE. The J segment lost 4 bases and the V segment lost 5 bases, leaving 7 bases of the junction unmatched. The CDR3 runs to 16 residues. The CDR3 here is CASSPRTSGFTGELFF. CDR3 nucleotide sequence: TGTGCCAGCAGTCCCCGGACTAGCGGGTTCACCGGGGAGCTGTTTTTT.

The chain uses TRBV4-1 and TRBJ2-3; 9 bases line up with TRBD1. There are 15 residues in the CDR3. Germline-derived CDR1 and CDR2 are MGHRA and YSYEKL. The junction had 7 bases not matched to a gene; V was cut back by 4 bases and J by 5 bases. CDR3 sequence: CASSRGDRDIDTQYF. The CDR3 region has the DNA TGCGCCAGCAGCCGAGGGGACAGGGACATAGATACGCAGTATTTT.

The genes are TRBV7-9 and TRBJ1-6; 12 bases are shared with TRBD1. Germline V gene data show CDR1 as SEHNR and CDR2 as FQNEAQ (reference sequence). V was pared by 6 bases and J by 17 bases, with 8 bases of the junction left unmatched. The CDR3 runs to 13 residues. The CDR3 region is CASSSGTGGRFHF. CDR3 nucleotides: TGTGCCAGCAGTTCCGGGACAGGGGGCCGGTTCCACTTT.